Reported below is one TCR beta chain. The CDR3 has 15 residues. Germline CDR1 is LGHDT and CDR2 is YNNKEL (reference sequence). The germline V and J ends were trimmed by 0 bases and 4 bases, with 10 bases remaining between them. This sample was included in a study of blood T cell repertoires in COVID-19. Study-wide context: Spain, Italy and the United States supplied samples that represented acute and convalescent COVID-19. Nucleic acid was either cDNA or gDNA, and it came from T cells, B-cell-depleted T cells, or PBMCs.

Per the original data handling: Estimation of nucleated cell counts was performed using reference gene primer amplification. This table comes from immunoSEQ multiplex PCR, and its TCRdb copy is limited to in-frame clones, with some not included. That table gives V, J and clone size, and the DNA gave D and trimming. The data show about 190,000 clones, with under 90% seen just once and 15% to 20% held by the top ten. The clonotype comes from a human donor in a cohort sampled during active COVID-19. The sample consisted of peripheral blood. V is TRBV3-1 (or the pseudogene TRBV3-2) and J is TRBJ1-3; a possible D gene is TRBD1 (5 bases). The chain's CDR3 is CASSQESGNGNTIYF. The CDR3 DNA reads TGTGCCAGCAGCCAAGAGTCAGGGAACGGAAACACCATATATTTT.